This TCR beta chain was identified during a study of T-cell memory formation after mild COVID-19. Overall study context: The study found TCR clusters largely donor specific.

This clonotype was seen a handful of times. Germline CDR1 is SGHRS and CDR2 is YFSETQ. V was cut by 5 bases and J by 3 bases, with 13 bases left in between. The CDR3 is made up of 14 amino acids. TCRdb used MiXCR to reprocess the 5' RACE reads, holding one entry per CDR3 protein. Among some 120,000 distinct CDR3 sequences listed, about 16% were seen once. The sample was PBMCs or a T cell subset sorted from them (not recorded which). The chain couples TRBV5-1 to TRBJ2-3; no firm D call. The sequence was obtained from an adult woman who had mild COVID-19 (a few samples of this study predate the infection). Cell type and time point are not known. CDR3 DNA sequence: TGCGCCAGCAGGCTGGGCCTGGGAACAGATACGCAGTATTTT. As protein: CASRLGLGTDTQYF.